The 3 T cell receptor beta chains below come from one sample, sequenced in a study of beta chain features in type 1 diabetes. Their recognized antigens are unknown. Every bit of the isolated RNA underwent reverse transcription, so sequencing read expressed TCRB transcripts. The assay was immunoSEQ multiplex PCR, and TCRdb's table has in-frame clones only and misses some. Counted here are hundreds of thousands of clones, 15% occurring once; the ten biggest clones make up less than 0.02%. Regarding the study as a whole: TCRB CDR3 length was moderately but significantly reduced in all four CD4+ subsets of Type 1 diabetes patients.

The sequenced sample was naive CD4+ T cells from blood. The receptors were gathered from a man between 18 and 29 years old with type 1 diabetes.

This rearrangement joins TRBV5-1 to TRBJ2-1; 8 bases line up with TRBD2. This CDR3 region has 16 residues. Trimming took 1 base from V and 5 from J; bases not matched to a gene: 8. Per the germline V gene, CDR1 is SGHRS and CDR2 is YFSETQ. The CDR3 DNA reads TGCGCCAGCAGCTTGTCTCCAAGCGGGGGTAACAATGAGCAGTTCTTC. Residues: CASSLSPSGGNNEQFF.

This chain links TRBV29-1 with TRBJ2-1, with 7 positions matching TRBD1. After removal of 4 bases from V and 9 bases from J, the junction contained 9 bases not matched to a gene. The CDR3 runs to 13 residues. The germline V gene encodes CDR1 SQVTM and CDR2 ANQGSEA. The CDR3 region has the DNA TGCAGCGTTGTGACAGGGAGTGGGACTGAGCAGTTCTTC. Protein: CSVVTGSGTEQFF.

Details on this clone: The same CDR3 also results from other DNA sequences found in this sample. The CDR3 bases are TGTGCCAGCAGTTTAGGGACAGCGAACACCGGGGAGCTGTTTTTT. Its protein is CASSLGTANTGELFF. The V call is TRBV28, the J call TRBJ2-2; TRBD1 aligns across 7 bases. After removal of 2 bases from V and 0 bases from J, the junction contained 0 bases not matched to a gene. The CDR3 length is 15 residues. CDR1 and CDR2 from the germline V gene are MDHEN and SYDVKM.